The 6 T cell receptor beta chains below come from one sample, sequenced in a study of response to subunit inactivated influenza vaccine. TCRdb analysed the RT-PCR reads with MiXCR anew, one entry per CDR3 protein. The table has roughly 500,000 distinct CDR3 sequences, around 25% seen once. These data are also associated with another study on T cells expressing NK-cell markers. That source adds: 5'RACE template switching with UMIs generated TCR beta cDNA.

The source material was CD4+ T cells sorted from PBMCs, sampled about 11 days after vaccination. The origin of the receptors is a man in his fifties who received an inactivated influenza vaccine.

This clonotype has a handful of counts. The J gene is TRBJ2-7, the V gene TRBV12-3 or TRBV12-4, with D unclear. V was shortened by 5 bases and J by 6 bases, with 14 bases between the two germline ends. This CDR3 has 13 amino acids. This chain's CDR3 is CASSLAYPFEQYF. For the CDR3, the DNA is TGTGCCAGCAGTCTCGCTTATCCTTTCGAGCAGTACTTC.

The J gene is TRBJ2-5, the V gene TRBV7-9; D is ambiguous. This CDR3 spans 15 amino acids. Germline lookup yields CDR1 SEHNR and CDR2 FQNEAQ (reference sequence). Deletions cut 3 bases from V and 5 bases from J, with 16 bases between. CDR3 residues: CASSLQAYYSETQYF. The CDR3 region has the DNA TGTGCCAGCAGCTTGCAGGCGTACTACTCGGAGACCCAGTACTTC.

The sample holds a few counts of this clonotype. V usage is TRBV20-1 and J usage is TRBJ1-6; D might be TRBD1 (5 bases). Germline V lookup: CDR1 DFQATT, CDR2 SNEGSKA (reference sequence). The V end was cut by 5 bases, the J end by 7 bases, with 12 bases between. The CDR3 spans 13 residues. CDR3 nucleotide sequence: TGCAGTGCTGCTCGGGACTGGAATTCACCCCTCCACTTT. Translating it yields CSAARDWNSPLHF.

The gene calls are TRBV6-2 or TRBV6-3 and TRBJ1-5; 9 nucleotides line up with TRBD1. V dropped 0 bases and J dropped 5; count of bases not matched to a gene: 5. The CDR3 totals 16 residues. Looked up from germline, CDR1 is MNHEY and CDR2 is SVGEGT. In DNA form, the CDR3 reads TGTGCCAGCAGTTACTCGAGTACAGGGGGCCATCAGCCCCAGCATTTT. Residues: CASSYSSTGGHQPQHF.

Here the CDR3 DNA reads TGTGCCAGCTCACCACCCGGGGCCCAAGAGACCCAGTACTTC. This translates into CASSPPGAQETQYF. The chain couples TRBV18 to TRBJ2-5, with D possibly called TRBD1 or TRBD2 (5 bases each). V gave up 0 bases and J gave up 1 base, with 6 bases separating them. The CDR3 has 14 amino acids. Germline V gives CDR1 KGHSH, CDR2 LQKENI.

The rearrangement uses TRBV20-1 and TRBJ1-1; TRBD1 aligns across 9 bases. The CDR3 is 13 residues long. The germline V gene has CDR1 DFQATT and CDR2 SNEGSKA (reference sequence). The CDR3 DNA sequence: TGCACCCAACCGGGACAGGGTAATTCTGAAGCTTTCTTT. It yields the protein CTQPGQGNSEAFF.